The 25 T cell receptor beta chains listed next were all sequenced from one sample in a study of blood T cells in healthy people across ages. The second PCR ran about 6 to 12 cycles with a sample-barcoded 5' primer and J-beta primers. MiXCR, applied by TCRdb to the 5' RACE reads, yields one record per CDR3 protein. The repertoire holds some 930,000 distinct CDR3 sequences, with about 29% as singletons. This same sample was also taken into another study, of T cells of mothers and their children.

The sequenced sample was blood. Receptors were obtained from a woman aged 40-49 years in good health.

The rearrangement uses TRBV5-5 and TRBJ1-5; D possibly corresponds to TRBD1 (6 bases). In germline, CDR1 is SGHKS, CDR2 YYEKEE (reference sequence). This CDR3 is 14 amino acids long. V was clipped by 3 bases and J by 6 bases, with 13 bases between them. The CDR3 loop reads CASSWGGPGQPQHF. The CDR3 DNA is TGTGCCAGCAGCTGGGGGGGCCCCGGTCAGCCCCAGCATTTT.

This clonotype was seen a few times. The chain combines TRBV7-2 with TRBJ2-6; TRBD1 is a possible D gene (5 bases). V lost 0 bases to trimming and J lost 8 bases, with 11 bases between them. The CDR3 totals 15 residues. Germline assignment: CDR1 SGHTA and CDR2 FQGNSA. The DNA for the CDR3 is TGTGCCAGCAGCTTAGCGGGTCCGGACACCAACGTCCTGACTTTC. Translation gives CASSLAGPDTNVLTF.

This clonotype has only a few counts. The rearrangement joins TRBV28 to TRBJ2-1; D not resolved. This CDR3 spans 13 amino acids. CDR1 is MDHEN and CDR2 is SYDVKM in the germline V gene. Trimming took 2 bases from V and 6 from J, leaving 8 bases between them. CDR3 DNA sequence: TGTGCCAGCAGTTTAAACCCCAGCAATGAGCAGTTCTTC. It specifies CASSLNPSNEQFF.

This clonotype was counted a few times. In nucleotides, the CDR3 is TGTGCCAGCAGTTACTTCATAGGACAGGGTCTTATCTCTGGGGCCAACGTCCTGACTTTC. This translates into CASSYFIGQGLISGANVLTF. The chain employs TRBV6-5 and TRBJ2-6, with 8 bases identical to TRBD1. V dropped 1 base and J dropped 0; count of bases not matched to a gene: 11. CDR3 length: 20 residues. Germline values: CDR1 MNHEY, CDR2 SVGAGI.

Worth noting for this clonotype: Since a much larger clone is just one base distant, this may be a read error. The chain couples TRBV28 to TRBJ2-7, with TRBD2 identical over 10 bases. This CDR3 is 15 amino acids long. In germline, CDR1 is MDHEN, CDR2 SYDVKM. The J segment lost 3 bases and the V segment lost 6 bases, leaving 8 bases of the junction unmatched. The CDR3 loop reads CASSSSSGSNYEQYF. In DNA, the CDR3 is TGTGCCAGCAGCTCCTCTAGCGGGAGTAACTACGAGCAGTACTTC.

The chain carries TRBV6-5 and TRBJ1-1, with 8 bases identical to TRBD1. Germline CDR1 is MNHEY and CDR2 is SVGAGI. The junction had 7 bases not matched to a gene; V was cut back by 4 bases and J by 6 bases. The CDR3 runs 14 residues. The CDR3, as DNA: TGTGCCAGCAGTTCCGGCAAACAGGGGGCTGAAGCTTTCTTT. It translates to CASSSGKQGAEAFF.

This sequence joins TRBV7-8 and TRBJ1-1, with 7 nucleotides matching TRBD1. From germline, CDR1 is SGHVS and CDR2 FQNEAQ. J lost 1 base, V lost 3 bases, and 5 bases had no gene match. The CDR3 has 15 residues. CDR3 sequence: CASSFEDRRNTEAFF. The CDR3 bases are TGTGCCAGCAGCTTCGAGGACAGGAGGAACACTGAAGCTTTCTTT.

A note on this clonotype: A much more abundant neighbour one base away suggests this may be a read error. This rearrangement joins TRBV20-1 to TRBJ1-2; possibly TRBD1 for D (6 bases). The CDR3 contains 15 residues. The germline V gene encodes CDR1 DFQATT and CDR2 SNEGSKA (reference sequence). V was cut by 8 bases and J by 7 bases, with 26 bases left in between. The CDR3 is CSTPLLGRGGGGYTF. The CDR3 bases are TGCAGTACTCCGTTGCTGGGCAGGGGAGGGGGTGGCTACACCTTC.

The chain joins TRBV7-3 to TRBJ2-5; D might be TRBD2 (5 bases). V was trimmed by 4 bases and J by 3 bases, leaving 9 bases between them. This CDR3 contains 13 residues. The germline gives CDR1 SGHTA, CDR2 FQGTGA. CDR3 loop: CASSSGNEETQYF. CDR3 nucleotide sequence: TGTGCCAGCAGCTCCGGGAACGAAGAGACCCAGTACTTC. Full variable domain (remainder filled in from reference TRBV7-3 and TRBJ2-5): GAGVSQTPSNKVTEKGKYVELRCDPISGHTALYWYRQSLGQGPEFLIYFQGTGAADDSGLPNDRFFAVRPEGSVSTLKIQRTERGDSAVYLCASSSGNEETQYFGPGTRLLVL.

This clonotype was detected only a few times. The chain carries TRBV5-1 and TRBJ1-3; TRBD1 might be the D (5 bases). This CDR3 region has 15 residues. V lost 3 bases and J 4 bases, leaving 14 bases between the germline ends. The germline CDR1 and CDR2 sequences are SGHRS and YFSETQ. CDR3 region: CASSSQEATGNTIYF. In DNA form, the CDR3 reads TGCGCCAGCAGCTCACAGGAGGCTACGGGAAACACCATATATTTT.

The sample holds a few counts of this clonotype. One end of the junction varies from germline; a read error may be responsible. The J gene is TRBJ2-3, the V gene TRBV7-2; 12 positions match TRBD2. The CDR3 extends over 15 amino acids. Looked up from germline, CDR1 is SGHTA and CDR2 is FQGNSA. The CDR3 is CANSSSGGAIDTQYF. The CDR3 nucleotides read TGTGCCAACAGCTCTAGCGGGGGGGCGATAGATACGCAGTATTTT.

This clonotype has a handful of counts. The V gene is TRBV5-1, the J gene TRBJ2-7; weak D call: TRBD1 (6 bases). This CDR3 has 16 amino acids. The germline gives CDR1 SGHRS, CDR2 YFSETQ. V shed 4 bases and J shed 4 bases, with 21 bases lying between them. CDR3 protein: CASSTQGQQGGYEQYF. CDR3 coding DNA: TGCGCCAGCAGCACCCAAGGACAGCAAGGGGGTTACGAGCAGTACTTC.

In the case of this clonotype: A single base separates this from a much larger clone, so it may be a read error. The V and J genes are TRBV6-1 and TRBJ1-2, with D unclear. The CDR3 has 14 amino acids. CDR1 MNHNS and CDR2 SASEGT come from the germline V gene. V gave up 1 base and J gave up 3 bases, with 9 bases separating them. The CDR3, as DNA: TGTGCCAGCAGTGAAGTCAACAGTGACTATGGCTACACCTTC. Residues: CASSEVNSDYGYTF.

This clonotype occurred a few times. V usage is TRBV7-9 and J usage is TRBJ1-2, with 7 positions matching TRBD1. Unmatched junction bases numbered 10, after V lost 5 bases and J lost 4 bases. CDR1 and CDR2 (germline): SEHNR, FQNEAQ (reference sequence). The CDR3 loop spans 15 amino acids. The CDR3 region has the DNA TGTGCCAGCAGCCGAGCGACAGGGAGCGGCTATGGCTACACCTTC. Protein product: CASSRATGSGYGYTF. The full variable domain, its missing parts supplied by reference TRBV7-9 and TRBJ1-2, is DTGVSQNPRHKITKRGQNVTFRCDPISEHNRLYWYRQTLGQGPEFLTYFQNEAQLEKSRLLSDRFSAERPKGSFSTLEIQRTEQGDSAMYLCASSRATGSGYGYTFGSGTRLTVV.

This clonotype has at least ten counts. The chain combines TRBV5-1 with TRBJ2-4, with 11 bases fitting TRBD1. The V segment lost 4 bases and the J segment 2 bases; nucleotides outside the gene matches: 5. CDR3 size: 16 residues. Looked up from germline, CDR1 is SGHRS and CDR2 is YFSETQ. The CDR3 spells CASSPGQGASKNIQYF. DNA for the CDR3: TGCGCCAGCAGCCCTGGACAGGGGGCGTCCAAAAACATTCAGTACTTC. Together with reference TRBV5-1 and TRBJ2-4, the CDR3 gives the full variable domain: KAGVTQTPRYLIKTRGQQVTLSCSPISGHRSVSWYQQTPGQGLQFLFEYFSETQRNKGNFPGRFSGRQFSNSRSEMNVSTLELGDSALYLCASSPGQGASKNIQYFGAGTRLSVL.

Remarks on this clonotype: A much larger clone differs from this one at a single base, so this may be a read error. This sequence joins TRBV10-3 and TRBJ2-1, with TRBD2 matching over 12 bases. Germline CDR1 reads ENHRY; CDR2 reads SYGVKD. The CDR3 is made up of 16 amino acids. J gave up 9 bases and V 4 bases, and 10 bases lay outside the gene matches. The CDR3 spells CAISAPTSGGHPEQFF. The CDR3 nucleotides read TGTGCCATCAGTGCCCCGACTAGCGGGGGCCATCCTGAGCAGTTCTTC.

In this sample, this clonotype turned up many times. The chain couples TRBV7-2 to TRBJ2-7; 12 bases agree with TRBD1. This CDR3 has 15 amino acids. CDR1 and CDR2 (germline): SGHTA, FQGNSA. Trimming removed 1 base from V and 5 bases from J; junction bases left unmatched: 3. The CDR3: CASSLVGTGGNEQYF. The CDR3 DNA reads TGTGCCAGCAGCTTAGTGGGGACAGGGGGCAACGAGCAGTACTTC. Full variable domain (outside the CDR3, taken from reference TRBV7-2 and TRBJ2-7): GAGVSQSPSNKVTEKGKDVELRCDPISGHTALYWYRQSLGQGLEFLIYFQGNSAPDKSGLPSDRFSAERTGGSVSTLTIQRTQQEDSAVYLCASSLVGTGGNEQYFGPGTRLTVT.

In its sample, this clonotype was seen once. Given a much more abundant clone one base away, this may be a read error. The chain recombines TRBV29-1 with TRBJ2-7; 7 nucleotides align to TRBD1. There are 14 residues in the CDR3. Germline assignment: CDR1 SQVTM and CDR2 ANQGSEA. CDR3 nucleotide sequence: TGCAGCGTTGCTGGGACAGCGAGCTCCTACGAGCAGGACTTC. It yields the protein CSVAGTASSYEQDF.

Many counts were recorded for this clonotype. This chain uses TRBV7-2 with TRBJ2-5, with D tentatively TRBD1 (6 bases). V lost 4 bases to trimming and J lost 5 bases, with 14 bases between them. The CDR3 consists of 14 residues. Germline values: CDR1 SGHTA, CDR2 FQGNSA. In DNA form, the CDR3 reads TGTGCCAGCAGCTGGGGGCCGGGTGGTGAGACCCAGTACTTC. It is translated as CASSWGPGGETQYF.

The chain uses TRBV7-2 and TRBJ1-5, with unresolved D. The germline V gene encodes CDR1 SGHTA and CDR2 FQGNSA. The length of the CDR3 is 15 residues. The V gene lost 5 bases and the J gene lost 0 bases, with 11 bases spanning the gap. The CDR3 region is CASSPSGYSNQPQHF. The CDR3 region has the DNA TGTGCCAGCAGCCCTTCTGGATATAGCAATCAGCCCCAGCATTTT.

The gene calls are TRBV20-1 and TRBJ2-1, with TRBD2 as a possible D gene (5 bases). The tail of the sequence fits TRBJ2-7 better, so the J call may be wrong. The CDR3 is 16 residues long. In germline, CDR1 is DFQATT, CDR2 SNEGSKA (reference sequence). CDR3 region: CSARDSLARSYNEQYF. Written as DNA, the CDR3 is TGCAGTGCTAGAGATTCATTAGCGCGCTCCTACAATGAGCAGTACTTC.

CDR3 protein: CASSQTGTYDVHETQYF. The CDR3 DNA reads as TGTGCCAGCAGCCAGACCGGGACCTATGATGTCCATGAGACCCAGTACTTC. The chain couples TRBV7-9 to TRBJ2-7; D could derive from TRBD1 or TRBD2 (5 bases each). Gene TRBJ2-5 matches the end of the DNA better, so the J call may be wrong. Germline loops: CDR1 SEHNR, CDR2 FQNEAQ (reference sequence). The CDR3 totals 17 residues.

The CDR3 DNA is TGCAGCGTAGGCAGGGACCACTTCCCCTACGAGCAGTACTTC. Its translation is CSVGRDHFPYEQYF. This chain links TRBV29-1 with TRBJ2-7, with D possibly being TRBD1 or TRBD2 (5 bases each). Germline V gene data show CDR1 as SQVTM and CDR2 as ANQGSEA. The CDR3 spans 14 residues. Trimming took 6 bases from V and 2 from J, leaving 17 bases between them.

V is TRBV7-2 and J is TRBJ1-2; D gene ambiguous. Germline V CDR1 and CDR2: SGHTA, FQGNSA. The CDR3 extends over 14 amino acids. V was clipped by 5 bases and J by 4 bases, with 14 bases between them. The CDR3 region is CASSTQQGGYGYTF. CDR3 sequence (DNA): TGTGCCAGCAGCACACAACAAGGCGGCTATGGCTACACCTTC.

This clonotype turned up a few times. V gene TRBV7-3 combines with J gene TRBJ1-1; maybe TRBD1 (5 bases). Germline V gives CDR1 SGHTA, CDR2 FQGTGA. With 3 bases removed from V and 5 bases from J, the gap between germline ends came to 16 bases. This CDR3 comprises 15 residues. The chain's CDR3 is CASSLAGTSATEAFF. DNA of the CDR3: TGTGCCAGCAGCTTGGCGGGGACCTCGGCGACTGAAGCTTTCTTT.